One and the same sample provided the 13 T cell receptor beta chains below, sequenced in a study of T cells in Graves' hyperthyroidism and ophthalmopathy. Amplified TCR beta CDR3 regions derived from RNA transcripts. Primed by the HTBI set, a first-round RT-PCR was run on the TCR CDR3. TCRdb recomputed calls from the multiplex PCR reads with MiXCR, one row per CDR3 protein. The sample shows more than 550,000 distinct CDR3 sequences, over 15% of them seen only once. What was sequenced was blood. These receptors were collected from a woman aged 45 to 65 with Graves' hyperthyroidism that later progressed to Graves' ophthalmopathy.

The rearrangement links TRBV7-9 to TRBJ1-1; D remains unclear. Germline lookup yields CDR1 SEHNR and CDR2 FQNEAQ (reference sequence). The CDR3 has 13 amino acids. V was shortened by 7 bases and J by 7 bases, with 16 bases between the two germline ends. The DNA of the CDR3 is TGTGCCAGCACCCTGGACGTGGTGGGTGAAGCTTTCTTT. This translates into CASTLDVVGEAFF.

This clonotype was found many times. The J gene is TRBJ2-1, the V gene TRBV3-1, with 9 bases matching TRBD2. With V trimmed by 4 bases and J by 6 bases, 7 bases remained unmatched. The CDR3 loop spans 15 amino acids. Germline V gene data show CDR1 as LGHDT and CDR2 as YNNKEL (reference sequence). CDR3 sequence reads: CASSLPGLAPNEQFF. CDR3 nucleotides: TGTGCCAGCAGCCTTCCGGGACTAGCCCCCAATGAGCAGTTCTTC.

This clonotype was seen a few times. The CDR3 DNA sequence: TGTGCCATCAACCCAGGACTAGCGGGGGGGCACAATGAGCAGTTCTTC. Translation gives CAINPGLAGGHNEQFF. The chain links TRBV10-3 to TRBJ2-1; 15 bases fit TRBD2. J lost 5 bases, V lost 7 bases, and 6 bases had no gene match. Germline assignment: CDR1 ENHRY and CDR2 SYGVKD. This CDR3 has 16 amino acids.

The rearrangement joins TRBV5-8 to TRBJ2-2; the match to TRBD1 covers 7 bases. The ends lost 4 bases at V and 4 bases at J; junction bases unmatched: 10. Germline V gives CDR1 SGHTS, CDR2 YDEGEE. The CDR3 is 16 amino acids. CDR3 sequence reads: CASSAFGTVITGELFF. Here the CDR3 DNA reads TGTGCCAGCAGCGCCTTCGGGACAGTAATCACCGGGGAGCTGTTTTTT. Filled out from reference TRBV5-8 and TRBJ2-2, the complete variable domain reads EAGVTQSPTHLIKTRGQQATLRCSPISGHTSVYWYQQALGLGLQFLLWYDEGEERNRGNFPPRFSGRQFPNYSSELNVNALELEDSALYLCASSAFGTVITGELFFGEGSRLTVL.

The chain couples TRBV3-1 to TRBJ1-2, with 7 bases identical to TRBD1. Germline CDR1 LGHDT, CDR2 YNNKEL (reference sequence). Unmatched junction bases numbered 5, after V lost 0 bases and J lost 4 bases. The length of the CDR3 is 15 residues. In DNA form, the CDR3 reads TGTGCCAGCAGCCAAGAGCCCACAGGGGCCTATGGCTACACCTTC. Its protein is CASSQEPTGAYGYTF.

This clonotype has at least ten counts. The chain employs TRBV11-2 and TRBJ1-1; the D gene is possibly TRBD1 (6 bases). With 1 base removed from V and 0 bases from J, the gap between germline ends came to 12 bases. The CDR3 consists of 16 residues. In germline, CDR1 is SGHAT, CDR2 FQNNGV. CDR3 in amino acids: CASSLVGRGLNTEAFF. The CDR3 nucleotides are TGTGCCAGCAGCTTAGTAGGTCGGGGGCTGAACACTGAAGCTTTCTTT.

This CDR3 is CASSALRLSEAFF. In DNA, the CDR3 is TGTGCCAGCAGCGCCTTGAGGCTTAGTGAAGCTTTCTTT. This sequence joins TRBV6-1 and TRBJ1-1; D gene ambiguous. CDR3 length: 13 residues. V lost 6 bases and J 7 bases, leaving 15 bases between the germline ends. Per the germline V gene, CDR1 is MNHNS and CDR2 is SASEGT.

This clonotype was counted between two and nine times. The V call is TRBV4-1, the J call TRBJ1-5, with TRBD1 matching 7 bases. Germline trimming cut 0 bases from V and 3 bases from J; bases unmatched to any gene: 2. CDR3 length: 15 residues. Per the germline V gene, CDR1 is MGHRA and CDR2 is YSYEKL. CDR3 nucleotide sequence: TGCGCCAGCAGCCAAGAAACAGGGGTCAATCAGCCCCAGCATTTT. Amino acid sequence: CASSQETGVNQPQHF.

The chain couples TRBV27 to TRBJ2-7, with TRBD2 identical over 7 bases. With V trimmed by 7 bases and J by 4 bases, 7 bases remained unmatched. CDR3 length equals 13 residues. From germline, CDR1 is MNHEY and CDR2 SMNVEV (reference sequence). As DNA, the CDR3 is TGTGCCAGCAAGCCCAGCGGGGTTTACGAGCAGTACTTC. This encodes CASKPSGVYEQYF.

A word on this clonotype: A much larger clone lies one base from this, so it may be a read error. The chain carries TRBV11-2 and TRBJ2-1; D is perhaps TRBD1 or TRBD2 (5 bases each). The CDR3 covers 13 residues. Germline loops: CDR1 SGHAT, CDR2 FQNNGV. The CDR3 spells CASDRDENNEQLF. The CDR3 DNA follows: TGTGCCAGCGACCGGGACGAAAACAATGAGCAGCTCTTC.

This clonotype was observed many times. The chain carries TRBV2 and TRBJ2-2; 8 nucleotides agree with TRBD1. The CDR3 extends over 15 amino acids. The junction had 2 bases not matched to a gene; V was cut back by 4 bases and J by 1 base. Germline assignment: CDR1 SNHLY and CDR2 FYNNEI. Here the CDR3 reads CASSAGTGNTGELFF. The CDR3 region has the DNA TGTGCCAGCAGTGCCGGGACAGGGAACACCGGGGAGCTGTTTTTT.

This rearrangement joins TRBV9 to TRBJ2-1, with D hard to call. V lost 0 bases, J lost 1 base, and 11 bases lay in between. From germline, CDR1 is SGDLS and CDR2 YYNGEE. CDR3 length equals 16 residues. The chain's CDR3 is CASSVGSGGSYNEQFF. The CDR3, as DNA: TGTGCCAGCAGCGTAGGATCAGGCGGATCCTACAATGAGCAGTTCTTC.

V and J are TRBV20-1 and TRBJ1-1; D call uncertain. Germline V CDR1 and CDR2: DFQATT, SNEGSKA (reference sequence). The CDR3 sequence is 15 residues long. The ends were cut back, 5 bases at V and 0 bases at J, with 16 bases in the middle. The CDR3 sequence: CSALQGNILNTEAFF. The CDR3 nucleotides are TGCAGTGCTCTCCAAGGGAACATCTTGAACACTGAAGCTTTCTTT.